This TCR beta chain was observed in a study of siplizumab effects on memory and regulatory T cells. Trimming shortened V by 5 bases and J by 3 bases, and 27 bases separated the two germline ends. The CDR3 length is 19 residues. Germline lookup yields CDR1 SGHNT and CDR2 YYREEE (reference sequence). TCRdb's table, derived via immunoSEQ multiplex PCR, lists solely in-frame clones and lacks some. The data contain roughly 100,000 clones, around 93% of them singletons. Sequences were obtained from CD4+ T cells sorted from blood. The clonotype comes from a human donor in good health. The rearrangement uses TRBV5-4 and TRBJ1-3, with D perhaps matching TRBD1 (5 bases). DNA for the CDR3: TGTGCCAGCAGTAACCGGGACTCAACTCTGGGGCCCTTTGGAAACACCATATATTTT. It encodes CASSNRDSTLGPFGNTIYF.